This paragraph covers one TCR beta chain sequence. The data were taken from a study of cytomegalovirus exposure and HLA in healthy donors. It was with 60 Vbeta and 13 Jbeta primers that the PCR ran. Measured with immunoSEQ multiplex PCR; TCRdb has only the in-frame clones, and not every one. The specimen's table records tens of thousands of clones. The V end was cut by 7 bases, the J end by 3 bases, with 9 bases between. CDR3 length: 12 residues. Germline CDR1 and CDR2: SGHDT and YYEEEE. This chain links TRBV5-6 with TRBJ2-3; D gene uncertain. The receptor was derived from a male donor in good health and CMV-seronegative. The sequenced sample was PBMCs. The CDR3 DNA follows: TGTGCCAGCGGTTTCGGGACAGATACGCAGTATTTT. Translation gives CASGFGTDTQYF.